The 5 T cell receptor beta chains reported below all come from one sample, sequenced in a study of shared clonotypes between healthy human individuals. Sequencing was performed with immunoSEQ multiplex PCR; in TCRdb, only in-frame clones are kept and a portion is missing. The sample shows hundreds of thousands of clones, 95% of them seen only once. Positively selected for CCR7, the CD45RO-negative cells used as naive CD8 cells excluded terminally differentiated effector memory CD45RA+ cells. Sequenced input: naive CD8+ T cells sorted from blood. All receptors come from a woman in her 30s in good health.

This clone was counted once. The rearrangement joins TRBV19 to TRBJ1-1; maybe TRBD1 (6 bases). Germline CDR1 LNHDA, CDR2 SQIVND (reference sequence). This CDR3 has 15 residues. The V end was cut by 0 bases, the J end by 5 bases, with 13 bases between. Here the CDR3 reads CASSIDQGGRTEAFF. CDR3 DNA sequence: TGTGCCAGTAGTATAGATCAAGGGGGTCGTACTGAAGCTTTCTTT. The whole variable domain, filled in from reference TRBV19 and TRBJ1-1, reads DGGITQSPKYLFRKEGQNVTLSCEQNLNHDAMYWYRQDPGQGLRLIYYSQIVNDFQKGDIAEGYSVSREKKESFPLTVTSAQKNPTAFYLCASSIDQGGRTEAFFGQGTRLTVV.

V and J are TRBV7-8 and TRBJ2-7; no firm D call. The length of the CDR3 is 14 residues. Trimming shortened V by 4 bases and J by 3 bases, and 13 bases separated the two germline ends. Germline assignment: CDR1 SGHVS and CDR2 FQNEAQ. This CDR3 is CASSSTLRDYEQYF. The CDR3 nucleotides are TGTGCCAGCAGCTCGACCCTAAGAGACTACGAGCAGTACTTC.

The rearrangement joins TRBV15 to TRBJ1-5; 7 bases are a match to TRBD1. Germline V gene data show CDR1 as LNHNV and CDR2 as YYDKDF (reference sequence). J was trimmed by 0 bases and V by 5 bases; bases with no gene match: 1. The CDR3 is made up of 14 amino acids. The CDR3 DNA sequence: TGTGCCACCAGCGGGACAGATAGCAATCAGCCCCAGCATTTT. Translating it yields CATSGTDSNQPQHF.

The chain combines TRBV7-9 with TRBJ1-2; weak D call: TRBD1 (5 bases). Germline-derived CDR1 and CDR2 are SEHNR and FQNEAQ (reference sequence). The CDR3 has 14 amino acids. Trimming pared 4 bases from V and 8 bases from J, leaving 17 bases between. CDR3 bases: TGTGCCAGCAGCTCTTCGGCTGACCCAGGGGGCTACACCTTC. It encodes CASSSSADPGGYTF.

The chain uses TRBV19 and TRBJ2-2, with 9 positions matching TRBD2. With V trimmed by 6 bases and J by 2 bases, 10 bases remained unmatched. The CDR3 runs to 17 residues. Germline values: CDR1 LNHDA, CDR2 SQIVND (reference sequence). Written as DNA, the CDR3 is TGTGCCAGTAGGGGGGGACTAGCTCGTACCAACACCGGGGAGCTGTTTTTT. It encodes CASRGGLARTNTGELFF.